The rows below give T cell receptor beta chains drawn from one sample of a study of T cells after yellow fever vaccination. TCRdb analysed the 5' RACE reads with MiXCR anew, one entry per CDR3 protein. The sample shows under 300,000 distinct CDR3 sequences, 6% to 8% of them seen only once. The sequencing here drew on CD4+ T cells sorted from PBMCs, taken on the day of the yellow fever booster vaccination. Receptors originate from a man aged 25 to 40 who received the YFV17D yellow fever vaccine. Both conserved end residues are part of each CDR3. A D gene is named only where the DNA matches it firmly. The size entry is marked missing in some rows and otherwise reads once, few, many or a size class.

d_gene,abundance,j_gene,v_gene,CDR3aa,CDR3nt
-,few,TRBJ2-5,TRBV10-3,CAISEGRQETQYF,TGTGCCATCAGTGAGGGACGCCAAGAGACCCAGTACTTC
-,many,TRBJ2-7,TRBV15,CATSSPGASSYEQYF,TGTGCCACCAGCTCCCCCGGAGCGAGCTCCTACGAGCAGTACTTC
-,few,TRBJ2-7,TRBV6-2/TRBV6-3,CASSHSHEQYF,TGTGCCAGCAGTCATTCACACGAGCAGTACTTC
-,few,TRBJ2-7,TRBV7-2,CASSLEGLNAYEQYF,TGTGCCAGCAGCTTAGAGGGTCTAAACGCCTACGAGCAGTACTTC
-,many,TRBJ2-3,TRBV12-3/TRBV12-4,CASRGVSQYF,TGTGCCAGCAGAGGAGTATCGCAGTATTTT
-,few,TRBJ1-1,TRBV10-3,CAISVPRGEAFF,TGTGCCATCAGTGTTCCCCGCGGTGAAGCTTTCTTT
-,many,TRBJ2-5,TRBV20-1,CSARDRFGGMETQYF,TGCAGTGCTAGAGATCGGTTCGGGGGTATGGAGACCCAGTACTTC
TRBD2,-,TRBJ2-7,TRBV4-3,CASSQGWAAGGSYEQYF,TGCGCCAGCAGCCAAGGCTGGGCTGCGGGAGGGTCCTACGAGCAGTACTTC
TRBD2,-,TRBJ2-5,TRBV5-4,CASSSTAGVIETQYF,TGTGCCAGCAGCTCAACCGCGGGAGTGATAGAGACCCAGTACTTC
TRBD2,-,TRBJ2-3,TRBV11-2,CASSLGSGAGGPGTDTQYF,TGTGCCAGCAGCTTAGGTTCCGGGGCGGGAGGGCCAGGCACAGATACGCAGTATTTT
TRBD1,-,TRBJ1-1,TRBV12-3/TRBV12-4,CASSLIQGGTEAFF,TGTGCCAGCAGTTTAATCCAGGGGGGCACTGAAGCTTTCTTT
-,few,TRBJ1-5,TRBV6-1,CASSEVVGFDQPQHF,TGTGCCAGCAGTGAAGTCGTAGGGTTCGATCAGCCCCAGCATTTT
TRBD2,-,TRBJ2-2,TRBV27,CASSLTRLAVNTGELFF,TGTGCCAGCAGTTTAACCCGACTAGCGGTAAACACCGGGGAGCTGTTTTTT
TRBD1,few,TRBJ1-2,TRBV25-1,CASSLVQGDGYTF,TGTGCCAGCAGTTTAGTTCAGGGGGATGGCTACACCTTC
TRBD1,-,TRBJ1-4,TRBV7-9,CASRTSRGRDEKLFF,TGTGCCAGCAGAACCTCCAGGGGGCGTGATGAAAAACTGTTTTTT